One and the same sample provided the 17 T cell receptor beta chains below, sequenced in a study of response to subunit inactivated influenza vaccine. A single record per CDR3 protein comes from TCRdb applying MiXCR to the RT-PCR reads. Of over 150,000 distinct CDR3 sequences in the sample, about 10% were seen once. The sequencing used CD8+ T cells sorted from PBMCs, collected around 25 months after vaccination. The receptors shown here come from a man between 50 and 69 years old who received an inactivated influenza vaccine.

This clonotype appeared many times. V and J are TRBV20-1 and TRBJ2-7; TRBD1 agrees at 8 bases. The CDR3 has 13 amino acids. V shed 3 bases and J 3 bases; nucleotides not matched to a gene: 4. Germline values: CDR1 DFQATT, CDR2 SNEGSKA (reference sequence). The CDR3: CSARTGDDYEQYF. DNA for the CDR3: TGCAGTGCTAGGACAGGGGACGACTACGAGCAGTACTTC.

This chain links TRBV12-3 or TRBV12-4 with TRBJ2-1; unclear D gene. CDR3 length equals 13 residues. V lost 2 bases and J lost 5, with 7 bases in between. The CDR3 sequence is CASSLQYNNEQFF. CDR3 nucleotide sequence: TGTGCCAGCAGTTTACAATATAACAATGAGCAGTTCTTC.

With respect to this clonotype: Given a much more abundant clone one base away, this may be a read error. This chain uses TRBV27 with TRBJ2-6, with no clear D. Germline V lookup: CDR1 MNHEY, CDR2 SMNVEV (reference sequence). Trimming took off 11 bases at V and 0 bases at J, with 23 bases between the two ends. This CDR3 is 18 amino acids long. CDR3 amino acids: CAGTLLDHFFSGANVLTF. The CDR3 DNA is TGTGCCGGCACCCTCTTGGACCATTTTTTCTCTGGGGCCAACGTCCTGACTTTC.

This clonotype was seen at least ten times. This chain joins TRBV30 and TRBJ1-2, with no clear D. Germline lookup yields CDR1 GTSNPN and CDR2 SVGIG (reference sequence). The CDR3 is 10 residues long. Between the trimmed V and J ends, which lost 4 bases and 4 bases, there was a span of 4 bases. CDR3: CAWIGYGYTF. CDR3 sequence (DNA): TGTGCCTGGATAGGCTATGGCTACACCTTC.

The J gene is TRBJ2-3, the V gene TRBV20-1; TRBD2 aligns across 11 bases. The germline V gene encodes CDR1 DFQATT and CDR2 SNEGSKA (reference sequence). With 5 bases clipped from V and 2 bases from J, the junction kept 9 bases outside the gene matches. The CDR3 consists of 16 residues. CDR3 nucleotides: TGCAGTGCTCTCGCGGCTAGCGGGGGGCACACAGATACGCAGTATTTT. Residues: CSALAASGGHTDTQYF.

There are a few counts of this clonotype. This chain uses TRBV27 with TRBJ1-1, with D possibly matching TRBD1 (6 bases). The germline gives CDR1 MNHEY, CDR2 SMNVEV (reference sequence). V gave up 0 bases and J gave up 4 bases, with 15 bases separating them. CDR3 length equals 16 residues. CDR3: CASSLSDGGGRTEAFF. DNA of the CDR3: TGTGCCAGCAGTTTATCGGACGGGGGCGGACGCACTGAAGCTTTCTTT.

A few counts support this clonotype. The gene calls are TRBV27 and TRBJ2-1; D unresolved. Trimming cost V 2 bases and J 6 bases, with 11 bases left between them. Per the germline V gene, CDR1 is MNHEY and CDR2 is SMNVEV (reference sequence). The CDR3 contains 14 residues. The CDR3 nucleotides read TGTGCCAGCAGTTTAACAGTTTCTGGCAATGAGCAGTTCTTC. Translation: CASSLTVSGNEQFF.

The chain carries TRBV28 and TRBJ2-5; D is unclear. Germline CDR1 is MDHEN and CDR2 is SYDVKM. V was shortened by 7 bases and J by 0 bases, with 18 bases between the two germline ends. This CDR3 region has 16 residues. CDR3 sequence reads: CASIPSPQNHQETQYF. CDR3 bases: TGTGCCAGCATCCCATCGCCCCAGAACCACCAAGAGACCCAGTACTTC.

This clonotype was detected only a few times. The chain couples TRBV9 to TRBJ2-7; D is possibly TRBD2 (6 bases). The CDR3 contains 17 residues. The germline gives CDR1 SGDLS, CDR2 YYNGEE. The V end was cut by 4 bases, the J end by 3 bases, with 23 bases between. The CDR3 DNA reads as TGTGCCAGCAGCCCCGGGGGAAGCCGACCCTTCTACTACGAGCAGTACTTC. Translated: CASSPGGSRPFYYEQYF.

This clonotype showed up just a few times. Here the CDR3 reads CASSYSIPGEETQYF. CDR3 in DNA: TGTGCCAGCAGTTACTCGATCCCCGGGGAAGAGACCCAGTACTTC. The J gene is TRBJ2-5, the V gene TRBV6-5; a weak D match, TRBD2 (5 bases). Trimming stripped 0 bases from V and 3 bases from J, with 11 bases between. The CDR3 sequence is 15 residues long. In germline, CDR1 is MNHEY, CDR2 SVGAGI.

J is TRBJ1-1 and V is TRBV9; D ambiguous. With 1 base removed from V and 7 bases from J, the gap between germline ends came to 14 bases. The CDR3 loop spans 14 amino acids. From germline, CDR1 is SGDLS and CDR2 YYNGEE. Here the CDR3 reads CASSVSGSVNEAFF. The CDR3 DNA reads as TGTGCCAGCAGCGTATCAGGTTCTGTCAATGAAGCTTTCTTT. Variable domain in full (rest from reference TRBV9 and TRBJ1-1): DSGVTQTPKHLITATGQRVTLRCSPRSGDLSVYWYQQSLDQGLQFLIQYYNGEERAKGNILERFSAQQFPDLHSELNLSSLELGDSALYFCASSVSGSVNEAFFGQGTRLTVV.

V usage is TRBV6-1 and J usage is TRBJ2-1; D possibly corresponds to TRBD1 (5 bases). V gave up 6 bases and J gave up 0 bases, with 15 bases separating them. The V gene's germline CDR1 is MNHNS and CDR2 SASEGT. CDR3 length: 16 amino acids. CDR3 sequence (DNA): TGTGCCAGCAGAGTACAGGCGGCTAGCTCCTACAATGAGCAGTTCTTC. This encodes CASRVQAASSYNEQFF.

This clonotype has ten or more counts. The rearrangement uses TRBV4-3 and TRBJ2-2; tentatively, D is TRBD1 (7 bases). Trimming shortened V by 0 bases and J by 4 bases, and 12 bases separated the two germline ends. The length of the CDR3 is 16 residues. The germline V gene has CDR1 LGHNA and CDR2 YSLEER. In DNA form, the CDR3 reads TGCGCCAGCAGCCAAGACGGCCAGGGGGGCACCGGGGAGCTGTTTTTT. The encoded protein is CASSQDGQGGTGELFF.

In its sample, this clonotype was seen many times. The chain recombines TRBV6-1 with TRBJ2-7; 9 nucleotides match TRBD1. The CDR3 runs 16 residues. CDR1 is MNHNS, CDR2 SASEGT, per germline. V was pared by 5 bases and J by 3 bases, with 11 bases of the junction left unmatched. CDR3 loop: CASSISPGQGNYEQYF. In nucleotides, the CDR3 is TGTGCCAGCAGTATTTCTCCGGGACAGGGAAACTACGAGCAGTACTTC.

This clonotype has ten or more counts. The CDR3 DNA is TGTGCCAGCAGCGAAACCGGGACTAGCGACTACGAGCAGTACTTC. Residues: CASSETGTSDYEQYF. The chain combines TRBV9 with TRBJ2-7; 10 nucleotides agree with TRBD2. Unmatched junction bases numbered 6, after V lost 3 bases and J lost 3 bases. Germline V gene lookup returns CDR1 SGDLS and CDR2 YYNGEE. This CDR3 has 15 residues.

This clonotype was observed at least ten times. The J gene is TRBJ2-1, the V gene TRBV12-3 or TRBV12-4, with 8 bases that match TRBD1. The CDR3 loop spans 14 amino acids. V trimming: 10 bases; J trimming: 3 bases; junction bases outside the gene matches: 8. CDR3 nucleotide sequence: TGTGCCACCCTGGACAGGGAGAACTACAATGAGCAGTTCTTC. It codes for CATLDRENYNEQFF.

This clonotype was picked up a small number of times. V is TRBV20-1 and J is TRBJ1-2; maybe TRBD1 (6 bases). CDR3 length: 14 residues. Germline-derived CDR1 and CDR2 are DFQATT and SNEGSKA (reference sequence). Deletions cut 6 bases from V and 6 bases from J, with 20 bases between. CDR3 nucleotide sequence: TGCAGTGCAACGAACGGCAGGGGAGAGAATGGCTACACCTTC. Translating it yields CSATNGRGENGYTF.